The TCR beta chain described here comes from a study of cytomegalovirus exposure and HLA in healthy donors. This CDR3 comprises 18 residues. V gave up 4 bases and J gave up 2 bases; unmatched junction bases: 7. CDR1 is SGHAT, CDR2 FQNNGV, per germline. Sequencing used immunoSEQ multiplex PCR; TCRdb keeps in-frame clones, though not all of them. The sample has 65,000 to 80,000 clones, approximately 95% seen once. Sequencing was performed on PBMCs. The V call is TRBV11-2, the J call TRBJ2-1; 14 bases line up with TRBD2. The origin of this receptor is a woman aged 18-29 years in good health and CMV-seronegative. CDR3 loop: CASSSGTSGSIAYNEQFF. The CDR3 DNA sequence: TGTGCCAGCAGCTCTGGGACTAGCGGGAGTATCGCCTACAATGAGCAGTTCTTC. The entire variable domain, with the rest obtained from reference TRBV11-2 and TRBJ2-1, is as follows: EAGVAQSPRYKIIEKRQSVAFWCNPISGHATLYWYQQILGQGPKLLIQFQNNGVVDDSQLPKDRFSAERLKGVDSTLKIQPAKLEDSAVYLCASSSGTSGSIAYNEQFFGPGTRLTVL.